The T cell receptor (beta chain) under discussion was sequenced for a study of blood T cells in healthy people across ages (dated by TCRdb to the mid-2010s). About the full investigation: In model experiments, template switching captured roughly one uniquely barcoded TCR beta cDNA molecule for every two T cells. Age-related changes in TCR beta repertoire diversity were measured in the study by deep sequencing normalized with unique cDNA molecular identifiers. The donors were divided into four age groups: young (average approximately 17 years), middle-aged (approximately 41), aged (62) and long-lived (roughly 82). Donors of different ages were randomly distributed across sequencing lanes to avoid experimental bias. Two additional independent replicas of 1 million unique cDNA reads from the same blood draw were analyzed for two donors (one aged 18 to 30 and one aged 80 or older). Paper-wide results and their limitations: Because the CMV infection status of the donors was unknown, age-related changes in expanded clonotypes may potentially have been confounded. A strong correlation was found between observed TCR beta diversity and the percentage of naive T cells measured by flow cytometry. As age increased, observed TCR beta diversity per million T cells dropped in a roughly linear way, and a significant reduction was already evident by age around 41. Compared with the aged group, the long-lived group had more naive CD4+ T cells, fewer expanded clones and increased TCR diversity, a pattern suggesting age selection. Estimates of total diversity based on one million sequenced T cells were regarded as lower bounds and as underestimates. Bulk unsorted PBMC profiling prevented conclusive comparison of naive and antigen-experienced compartments.

Comment on this clonotype: The antigen it recognizes is unknown. Nothing much larger sits one base from this clone, and base qualities are not available.

Systemically healthy Caucasian individuals from Russia, 35 to 50 in total and aged roughly 6 to 100 years, were included as donors. Each donor gave about 9.8 milliliters of peripheral blood, drawn into EDTA-treated Vacutainer tubes. PBMCs were isolated by Ficoll-Paque density-gradient centrifugation, with at least 6 million obtained per sample. Total RNA, at least 5 micrograms per sample, was extracted from PBMCs with Trizol reagent. For every donor, an aliquot of PBMCs went through flow cytometry to measure the percentages of naive CD45RAhigh/CD27high T cells. Based on the germline V gene, the CDR1 and CDR2 sequences are SGHTA and FQGTGA. Its CDR3 holds 15 amino acids, cysteine through phenylalanine. Only the CDR3 portion is preserved as DNA: 45 bases, with reading frame beginning at the first base. V loses 8 bases of germline sequence and J loses 1 base, and the interval between the two ends is 12 bases.

Library method: 5' RACE. Sequenced using an Illumina HiSeq 2500. A second about 7 to 11 cycle PCR used a sample-barcoded 5' primer and a J-beta primer mix. Each TCR beta cDNA molecule received a unique molecular identifier from a template-switch 5' adaptor carrying 12 random nucleotides. Each sample yielded at least 3 million CDR3-containing paired-end reads. All of the RNA was converted into first-strand cDNA using the Mint cDNA synthesis kit, with a TRBC-specific oligonucleotide serving as the primer. All cDNA was treated with uracil-DNA glycosylase and then went through a first 18-cycle PCR with the universal primers M1SS and BC2_uni_R. In the source study's methods: For normalization, 1 million high-quality reads were randomly selected from each sample, with every read carrying a distinct molecular identifier. Reads sharing molecular identifiers were discarded rather than binned into consensus sequences. MiTCR, run with a Q25 quality threshold and the strictest error-elimination algorithm, handled CDR3 identification, clonotype clustering and error correction. A nonparametric unseen species model using Euler transformation provided a lower-bound estimate of total TCR beta diversity. TCRdb cleaned the public reads at Q25 with fastp, built clones with MiXCR and kept in-frame beta chains. Records with the same CDR3 protein are collapsed into one entry carrying the most frequent genes and DNA. The V and J calls were determined by TCRdb, not by the authors. Counted in this sample were hundreds of thousands of distinct CDR3 sequences; about half of them appeared once. The ten largest account for roughly 34% of the sample.

In this chain, TRBV7-3 is recombined with TRBJ1-6; confidence is insufficient to name the D gene. The sequenced sample consisted of blood. The TCR originated in an older woman in good health. The DNA sequence is TGTGCCAGCTTACCCGGGCAGTCCTATAATTCACCCCTCCACTTT. Its protein is CASLPGQSYNSPLHF.